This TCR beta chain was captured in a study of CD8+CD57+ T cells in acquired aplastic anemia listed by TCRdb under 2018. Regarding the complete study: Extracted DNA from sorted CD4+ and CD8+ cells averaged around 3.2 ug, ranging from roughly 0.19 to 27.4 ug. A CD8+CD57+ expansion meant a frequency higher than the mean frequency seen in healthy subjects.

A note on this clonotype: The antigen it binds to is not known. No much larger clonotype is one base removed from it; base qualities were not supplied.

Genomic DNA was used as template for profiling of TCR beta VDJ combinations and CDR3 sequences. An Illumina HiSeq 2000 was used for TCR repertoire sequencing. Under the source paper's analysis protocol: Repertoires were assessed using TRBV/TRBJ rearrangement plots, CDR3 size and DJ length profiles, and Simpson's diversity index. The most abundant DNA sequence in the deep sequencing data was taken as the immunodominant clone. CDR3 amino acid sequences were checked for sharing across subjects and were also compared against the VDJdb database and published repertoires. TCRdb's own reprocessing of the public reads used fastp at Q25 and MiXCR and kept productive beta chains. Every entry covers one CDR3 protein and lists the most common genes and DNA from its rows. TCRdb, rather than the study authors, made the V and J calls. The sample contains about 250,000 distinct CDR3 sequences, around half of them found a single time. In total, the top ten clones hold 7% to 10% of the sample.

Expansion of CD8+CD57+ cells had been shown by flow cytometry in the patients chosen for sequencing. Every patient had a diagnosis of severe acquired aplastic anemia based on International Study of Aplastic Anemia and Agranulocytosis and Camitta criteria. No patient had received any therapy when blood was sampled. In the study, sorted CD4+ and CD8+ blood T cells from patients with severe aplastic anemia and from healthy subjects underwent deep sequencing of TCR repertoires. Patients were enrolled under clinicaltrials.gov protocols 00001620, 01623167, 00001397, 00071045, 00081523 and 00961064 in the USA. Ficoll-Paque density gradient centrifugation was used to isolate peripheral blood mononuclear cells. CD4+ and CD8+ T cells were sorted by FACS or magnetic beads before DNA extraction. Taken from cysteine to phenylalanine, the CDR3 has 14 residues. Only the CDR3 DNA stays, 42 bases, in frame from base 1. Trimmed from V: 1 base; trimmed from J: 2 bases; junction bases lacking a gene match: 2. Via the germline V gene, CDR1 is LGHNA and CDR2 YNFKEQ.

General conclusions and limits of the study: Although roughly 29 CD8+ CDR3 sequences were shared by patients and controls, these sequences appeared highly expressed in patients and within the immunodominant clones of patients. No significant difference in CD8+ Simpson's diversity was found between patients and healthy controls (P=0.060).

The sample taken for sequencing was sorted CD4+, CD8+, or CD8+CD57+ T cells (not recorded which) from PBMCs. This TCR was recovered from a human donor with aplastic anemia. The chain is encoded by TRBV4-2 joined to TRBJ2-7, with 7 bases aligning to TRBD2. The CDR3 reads CASSQGGGPYEQYF. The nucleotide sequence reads TGTGCCAGCAGCCAAGGGGGGGGACCCTACGAGCAGTACTTC.